Shown below are 3 T cell receptor beta chains from a single sample sequenced in a study of T cells after yellow fever vaccination. TCRdb redid the calling of the 5' RACE reads with MiXCR, one entry per CDR3 protein. The sample comprises about 320,000 distinct CDR3 sequences, 4% to 5.5% of which are singletons, and around 19% rests with the top ten. The specimen was PBMCs, collected 15 days after the yellow fever booster vaccination. These receptors all stem from a man between 18 and 35 years old who received the YFV17D yellow fever vaccine.

The V and J genes are TRBV10-3 and TRBJ1-6, with D possibly TRBD1 on 6 matching bases. This CDR3 has 17 residues. The germline V gene encodes CDR1 ENHRY and CDR2 SYGVKD. V was shortened by 6 bases and J by 2 bases, with 17 bases between the two germline ends. CDR3 amino acids: CAISVSGTSPYNSPLHF. The DNA for the CDR3 is TGTGCCATCAGCGTATCCGGGACAAGCCCCTATAATTCACCCCTCCACTTT.

Many counts were recorded for this clonotype. The chain carries TRBV20-1 and TRBJ2-1; 9 bases line up with TRBD2. There are 15 residues in the CDR3. The V and J ends lost 0 bases and 4 bases, in that order; junction bases with no gene match: 4. Germline values: CDR1 DFQATT, CDR2 SNEGSKA (reference sequence). CDR3 bases: TGCAGTGCTAGAGATCAGCGGGGGGCATACAATGAGCAGTTCTTC. Translation: CSARDQRGAYNEQFF.

This clonotype was observed many times. The chain couples TRBV6-5 to TRBJ2-3; 15 bases are a match to TRBD2. This CDR3 is 20 amino acids long. The V gene end was trimmed by 6 bases and the J gene end by 0 bases; junction bases not matched to a gene: 13. Germline V gene data show CDR1 as MNHEY and CDR2 as SVGAGI. Here the CDR3 DNA reads TGTGCCAGCAGACCCTGGACTAGCGGGGGGGCCCAAACTAGCACAGATACGCAGTATTTT. This codes for CASRPWTSGGAQTSTDTQYF.